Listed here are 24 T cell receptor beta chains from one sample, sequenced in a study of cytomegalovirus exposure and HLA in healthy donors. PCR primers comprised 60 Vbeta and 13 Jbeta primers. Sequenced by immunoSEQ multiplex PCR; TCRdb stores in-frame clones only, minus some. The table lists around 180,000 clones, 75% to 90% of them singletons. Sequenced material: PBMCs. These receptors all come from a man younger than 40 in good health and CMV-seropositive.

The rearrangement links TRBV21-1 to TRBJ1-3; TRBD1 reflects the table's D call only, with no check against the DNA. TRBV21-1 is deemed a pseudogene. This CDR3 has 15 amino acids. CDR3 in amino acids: CASSKEDRAGNTIYF. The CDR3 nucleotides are TGTGCCAGCAGCAAAGAGGACAGGGCTGGAAACACCATATATTTT.

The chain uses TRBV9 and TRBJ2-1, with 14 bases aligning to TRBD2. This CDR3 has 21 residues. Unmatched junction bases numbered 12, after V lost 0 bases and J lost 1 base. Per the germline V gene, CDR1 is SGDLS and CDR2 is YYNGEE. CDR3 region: CASSVVGRGLAGEVSYNEQFF. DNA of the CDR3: TGTGCCAGCAGCGTAGTAGGACGGGGACTAGCGGGAGAGGTATCCTACAATGAGCAGTTCTTC.

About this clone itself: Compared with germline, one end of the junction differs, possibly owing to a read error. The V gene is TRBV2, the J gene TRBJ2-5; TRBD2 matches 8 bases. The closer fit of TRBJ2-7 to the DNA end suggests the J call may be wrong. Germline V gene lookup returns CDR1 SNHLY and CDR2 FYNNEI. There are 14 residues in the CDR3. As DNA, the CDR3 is TGTGCCAGCAGGGAAGCGGGAGTGCCCAACGAGCAGTACTTC. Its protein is CASREAGVPNEQYF.

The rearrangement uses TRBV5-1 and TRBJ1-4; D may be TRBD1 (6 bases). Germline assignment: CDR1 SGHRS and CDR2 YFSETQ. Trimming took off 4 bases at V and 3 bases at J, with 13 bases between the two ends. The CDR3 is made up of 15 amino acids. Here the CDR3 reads CASSIQGDANEKLFF. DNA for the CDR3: TGCGCCAGCAGCATACAGGGCGACGCTAATGAAAAACTGTTTTTT. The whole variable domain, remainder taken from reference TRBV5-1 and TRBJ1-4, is KAGVTQTPRYLIKTRGQQVTLSCSPISGHRSVSWYQQTPGQGLQFLFEYFSETQRNKGNFPGRFSGRQFSNSRSEMNVSTLELGDSALYLCASSIQGDANEKLFFGSGTQLSVL.

Here the CDR3 DNA reads TGCAGCGGGAAGACAGGGGGCCTGGGTGGCACTGAAGCTTTCTTT. Translation: CSGKTGGLGGTEAFF. V is TRBV29-1 and J is TRBJ1-1, with 10 bases fitting TRBD1. Germline V gives CDR1 SQVTM, CDR2 ANQGSEA. V lost 7 bases, J lost 4 bases, and 12 bases stayed unmatched. The CDR3 is 15 amino acids.

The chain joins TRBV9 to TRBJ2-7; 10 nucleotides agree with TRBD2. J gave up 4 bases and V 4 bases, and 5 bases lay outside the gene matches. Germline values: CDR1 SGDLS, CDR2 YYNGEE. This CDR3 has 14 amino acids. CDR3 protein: CASSPGAGGYEQYF. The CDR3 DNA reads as TGTGCCAGCAGCCCGGGAGCGGGAGGGTACGAGCAGTACTTC. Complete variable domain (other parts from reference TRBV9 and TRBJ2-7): DSGVTQTPKHLITATGQRVTLRCSPRSGDLSVYWYQQSLDQGLQFLIQYYNGEERAKGNILERFSAQQFPDLHSELNLSSLELGDSALYFCASSPGAGGYEQYFGPGTRLTVT.

The CDR3 reads CASNPLAGDEQYF. CDR3 bases: TGCGCCAGCAACCCGCTAGCGGGTGATGAGCAGTACTTC. The V call is TRBV5-1, the J call TRBJ2-7; 8 bases are shared with TRBD2. CDR3 length equals 13 residues. Germline CDR1 and CDR2: SGHRS and YFSETQ. The junction had 9 bases not matched to a gene; V was cut back by 6 bases and J by 7 bases. Filled out from reference TRBV5-1 and TRBJ2-7, the complete variable domain reads KAGVTQTPRYLIKTRGQQVTLSCSPISGHRSVSWYQQTPGQGLQFLFEYFSETQRNKGNFPGRFSGRQFSNSRSEMNVSTLELGDSALYLCASNPLAGDEQYFGPGTRLTVT.

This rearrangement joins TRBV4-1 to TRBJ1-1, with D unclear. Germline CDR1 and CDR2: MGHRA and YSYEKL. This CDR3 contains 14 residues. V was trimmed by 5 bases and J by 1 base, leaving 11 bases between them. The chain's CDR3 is CASSYGARNTEAFF. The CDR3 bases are TGCGCCAGCAGCTACGGAGCCCGGAACACTGAAGCTTTCTTT.

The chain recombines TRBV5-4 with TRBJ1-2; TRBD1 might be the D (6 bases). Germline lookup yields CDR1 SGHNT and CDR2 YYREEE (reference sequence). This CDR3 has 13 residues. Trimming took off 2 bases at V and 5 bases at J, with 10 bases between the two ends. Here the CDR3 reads CASSLQGVYGYTF. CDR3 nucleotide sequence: TGTGCCAGCAGCTTACAGGGAGTTTATGGCTACACCTTC.

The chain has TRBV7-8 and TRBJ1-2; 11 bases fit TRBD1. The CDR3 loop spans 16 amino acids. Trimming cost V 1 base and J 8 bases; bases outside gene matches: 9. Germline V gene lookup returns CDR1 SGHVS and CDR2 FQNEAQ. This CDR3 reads CASSLEPGTGGKGYTF. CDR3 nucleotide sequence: TGTGCCAGCAGCTTAGAGCCCGGGACAGGGGGGAAAGGCTACACCTTC.

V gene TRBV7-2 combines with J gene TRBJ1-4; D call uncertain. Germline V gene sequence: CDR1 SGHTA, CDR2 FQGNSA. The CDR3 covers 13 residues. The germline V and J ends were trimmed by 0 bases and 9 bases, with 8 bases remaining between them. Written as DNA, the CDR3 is TGTGCCAGCAGCTTAGCGGCCCAAAAAAAACTGTTTTTT. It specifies CASSLAAQKKLFF.

The CDR3 spells CASSGRGPPSYNEQFF. The CDR3 bases are TGTGCCAGCAGCGGGAGGGGGCCCCCCTCCTACAATGAGCAGTTCTTC. This chain links TRBV9 with TRBJ2-1; tentatively, D is TRBD1 (7 bases). CDR3 size: 16 residues. In germline, CDR1 is SGDLS, CDR2 YYNGEE. The V end lost 3 bases, the J end lost 0 bases, and 13 bases lay between the germline ends.

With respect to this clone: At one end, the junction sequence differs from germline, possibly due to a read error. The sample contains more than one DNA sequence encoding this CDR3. Written as DNA, the CDR3 is TGCGCCAGCAGTGGAGTCGACAAAGGCTCCTACGAGCAGTACTTC. Translating gives CASSGVDKGSYEQYF. The chain has TRBV6-1 and TRBJ2-7, with D hard to call. CDR1 is MNHNS, CDR2 SASEGT, per germline. The CDR3 is made up of 15 amino acids.

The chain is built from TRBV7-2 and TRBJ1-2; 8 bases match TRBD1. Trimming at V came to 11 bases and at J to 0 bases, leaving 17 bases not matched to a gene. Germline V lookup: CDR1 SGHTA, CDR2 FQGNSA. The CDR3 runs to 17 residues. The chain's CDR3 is CAAGAEGQVYANYGYTF. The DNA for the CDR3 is TGTGCCGCAGGGGCGGAGGGACAGGTTTACGCTAACTATGGCTACACCTTC.

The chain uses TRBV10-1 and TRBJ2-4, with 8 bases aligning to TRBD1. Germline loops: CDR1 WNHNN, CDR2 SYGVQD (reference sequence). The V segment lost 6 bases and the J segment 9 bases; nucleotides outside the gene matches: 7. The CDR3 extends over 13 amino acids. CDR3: CASRADRGGIQYF. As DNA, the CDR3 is TGCGCCAGCAGAGCCGACAGGGGTGGCATTCAGTACTTC.

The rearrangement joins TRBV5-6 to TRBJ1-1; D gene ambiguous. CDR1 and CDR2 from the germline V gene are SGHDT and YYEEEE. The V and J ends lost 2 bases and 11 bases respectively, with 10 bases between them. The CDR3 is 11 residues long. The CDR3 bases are TGTGCCAGCAGCTTTGAGGGTAAGGCTTTCTTT. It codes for CASSFEGKAFF.

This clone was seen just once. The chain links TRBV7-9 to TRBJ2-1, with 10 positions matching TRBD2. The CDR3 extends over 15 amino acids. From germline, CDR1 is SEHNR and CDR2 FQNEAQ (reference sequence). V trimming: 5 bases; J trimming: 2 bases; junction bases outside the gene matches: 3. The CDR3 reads CASSDTSGAYNEQFF. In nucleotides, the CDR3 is TGTGCCAGCAGCGATACTAGCGGGGCCTACAATGAGCAGTTCTTC.

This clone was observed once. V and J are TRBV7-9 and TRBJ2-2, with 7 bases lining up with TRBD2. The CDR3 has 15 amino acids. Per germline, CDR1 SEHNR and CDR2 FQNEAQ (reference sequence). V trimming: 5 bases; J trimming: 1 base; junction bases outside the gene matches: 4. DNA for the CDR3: TGTGCCAGCAGCCGGAGCGGGGTGAACACCGGGGAGCTGTTTTTT. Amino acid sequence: CASSRSGVNTGELFF.

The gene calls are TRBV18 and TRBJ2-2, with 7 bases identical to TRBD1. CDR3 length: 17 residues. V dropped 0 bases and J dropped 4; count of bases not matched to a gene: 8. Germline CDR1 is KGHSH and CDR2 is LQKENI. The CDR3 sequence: CASSPPNPGQSTGELFF. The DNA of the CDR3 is TGTGCCAGCTCACCACCGAACCCGGGACAGAGCACCGGGGAGCTGTTTTTT.

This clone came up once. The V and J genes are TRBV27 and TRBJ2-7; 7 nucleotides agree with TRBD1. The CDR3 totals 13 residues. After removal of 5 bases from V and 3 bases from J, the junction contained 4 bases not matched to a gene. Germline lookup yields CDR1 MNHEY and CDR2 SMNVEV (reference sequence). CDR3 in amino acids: CASSPGTDYEQYF. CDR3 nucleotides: TGTGCCAGCAGTCCCGGGACAGACTACGAGCAGTACTTC.

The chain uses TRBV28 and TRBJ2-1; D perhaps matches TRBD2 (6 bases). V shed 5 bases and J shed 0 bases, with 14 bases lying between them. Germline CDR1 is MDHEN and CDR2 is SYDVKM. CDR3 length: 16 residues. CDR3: CASSPPGVSSYNEQFF. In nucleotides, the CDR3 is TGTGCCAGCAGTCCCCCGGGAGTCAGCTCCTACAATGAGCAGTTCTTC.

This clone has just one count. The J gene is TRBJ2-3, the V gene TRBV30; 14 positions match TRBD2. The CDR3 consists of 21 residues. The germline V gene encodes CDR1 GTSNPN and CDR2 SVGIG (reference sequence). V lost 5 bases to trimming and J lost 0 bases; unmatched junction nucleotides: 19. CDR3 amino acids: CAWGRIPGLAGDILSTDTQYF. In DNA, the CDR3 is TGTGCCTGGGGGCGAATCCCGGGACTAGCGGGAGACATTCTAAGCACAGATACGCAGTATTTT.

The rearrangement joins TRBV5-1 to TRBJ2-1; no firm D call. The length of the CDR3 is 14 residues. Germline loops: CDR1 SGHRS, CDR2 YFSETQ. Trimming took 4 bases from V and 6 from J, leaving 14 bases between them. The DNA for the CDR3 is TGCGCCAGCAGCGCCTCCGAGGTAGGCAATGAGCAGTTCTTC. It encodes CASSASEVGNEQFF.

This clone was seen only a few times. The CDR3 DNA sequence: TGTGCCAGCAGTGATGTCCGCGGGAGCGCGGACGGCAATGAGCAGTTCTTC. Protein sequence: CASSDVRGSADGNEQFF. The chain uses TRBV2 and TRBJ2-1; 7 bases fit TRBD2. The CDR3 has 17 residues. CDR1 and CDR2 from the germline V gene are SNHLY and FYNNEI. The V gene end was trimmed by 3 bases and the J gene end by 6 bases; junction bases not matched to a gene: 14.